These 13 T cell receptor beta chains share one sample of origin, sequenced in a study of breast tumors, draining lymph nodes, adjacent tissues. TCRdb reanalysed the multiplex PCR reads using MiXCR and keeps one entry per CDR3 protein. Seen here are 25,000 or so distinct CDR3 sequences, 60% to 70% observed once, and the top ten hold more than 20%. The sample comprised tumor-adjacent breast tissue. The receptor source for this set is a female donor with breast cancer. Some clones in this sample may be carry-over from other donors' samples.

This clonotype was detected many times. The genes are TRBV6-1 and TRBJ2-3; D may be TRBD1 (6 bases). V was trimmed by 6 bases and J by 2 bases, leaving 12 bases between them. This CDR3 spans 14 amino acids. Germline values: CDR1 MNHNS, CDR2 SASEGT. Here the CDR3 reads CASRVGQPTDTQYF. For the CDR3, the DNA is TGTGCCAGCAGAGTTGGACAGCCCACAGATACGCAGTATTTT.

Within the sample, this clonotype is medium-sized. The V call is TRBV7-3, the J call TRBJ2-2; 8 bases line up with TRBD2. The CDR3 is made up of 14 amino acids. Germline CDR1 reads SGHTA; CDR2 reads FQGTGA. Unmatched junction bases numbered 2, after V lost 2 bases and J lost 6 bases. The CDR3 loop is CASSLGLAAGELFF. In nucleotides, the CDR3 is TGTGCCAGCAGCTTAGGACTAGCCGCCGGGGAGCTGTTTTTT.

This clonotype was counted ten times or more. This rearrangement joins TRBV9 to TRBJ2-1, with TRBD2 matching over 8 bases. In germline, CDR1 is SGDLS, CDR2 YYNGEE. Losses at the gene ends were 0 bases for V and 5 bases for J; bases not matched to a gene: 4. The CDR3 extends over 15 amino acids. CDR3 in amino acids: CASSVGSGSHNEQFF. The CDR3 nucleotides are TGTGCCAGCAGCGTAGGGAGCGGGAGCCACAATGAGCAGTTCTTC.

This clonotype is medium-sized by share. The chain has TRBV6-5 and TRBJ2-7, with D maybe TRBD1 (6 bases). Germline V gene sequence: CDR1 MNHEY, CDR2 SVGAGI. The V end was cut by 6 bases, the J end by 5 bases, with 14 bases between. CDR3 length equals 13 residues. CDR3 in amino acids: CASSPTGSNEQYF. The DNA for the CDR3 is TGTGCCAGCAGCCCCACAGGGAGCAACGAGCAGTACTTC.

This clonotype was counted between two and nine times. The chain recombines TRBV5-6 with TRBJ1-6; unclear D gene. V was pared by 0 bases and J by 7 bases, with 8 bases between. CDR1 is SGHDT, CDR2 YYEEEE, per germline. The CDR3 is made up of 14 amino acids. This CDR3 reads CASSLGRLNSPLHF. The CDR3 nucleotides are TGTGCCAGCAGCTTGGGACGGCTGAATTCACCCCTCCACTTT. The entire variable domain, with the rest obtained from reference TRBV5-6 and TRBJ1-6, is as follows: DAGVTQSPTHLIKTRGQQVTLRCSPKSGHDTVSWYQQALGQGPQFIFQYYEEEERQRGNFPDRFSGHQFPNYSSELNVNALLLGDSALYLCASSLGRLNSPLHFGNGTRLTVT.

CDR3: CASSEAPGDTGELFF. CDR3 nucleotide sequence: TGTGCCAGCAGTGAAGCGCCTGGGGACACCGGGGAGCTGTTTTTT. The chain is built from TRBV6-1 and TRBJ2-2; D call uncertain. The CDR3 consists of 15 residues. Germline V CDR1 and CDR2: MNHNS, SASEGT. V was shortened by 0 bases and J by 3 bases, with 8 bases between the two germline ends.

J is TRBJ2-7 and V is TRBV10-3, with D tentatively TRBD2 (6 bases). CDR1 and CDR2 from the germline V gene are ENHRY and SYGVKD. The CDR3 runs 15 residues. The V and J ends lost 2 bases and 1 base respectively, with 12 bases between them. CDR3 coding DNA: TGTGCCATCAGTGAGGGGCGGGACCTATCCTACGAGCAGTACTTC. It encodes CAISEGRDLSYEQYF.

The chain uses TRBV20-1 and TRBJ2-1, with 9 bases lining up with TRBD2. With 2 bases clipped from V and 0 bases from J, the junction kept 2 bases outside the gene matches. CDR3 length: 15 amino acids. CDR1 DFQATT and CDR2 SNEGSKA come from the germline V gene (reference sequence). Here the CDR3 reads CSARLAGSSYNEQFF. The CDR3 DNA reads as TGCAGTGCTAGACTAGCGGGGAGCTCCTACAATGAGCAGTTCTTC.

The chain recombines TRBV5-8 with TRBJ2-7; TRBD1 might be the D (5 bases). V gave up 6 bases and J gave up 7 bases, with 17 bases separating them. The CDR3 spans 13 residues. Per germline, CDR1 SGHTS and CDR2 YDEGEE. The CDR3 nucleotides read TGTGCCAGCATGCAGGACACACGGTCGGAGCAGTACTTC. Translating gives CASMQDTRSEQYF.

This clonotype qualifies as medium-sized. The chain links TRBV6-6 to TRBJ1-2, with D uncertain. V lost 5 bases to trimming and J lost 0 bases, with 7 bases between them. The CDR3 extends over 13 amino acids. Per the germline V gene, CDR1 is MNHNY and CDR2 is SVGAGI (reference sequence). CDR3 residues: CASSTTANYGYTF. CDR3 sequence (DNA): TGTGCCAGCAGTACCACAGCTAACTATGGCTACACCTTC.

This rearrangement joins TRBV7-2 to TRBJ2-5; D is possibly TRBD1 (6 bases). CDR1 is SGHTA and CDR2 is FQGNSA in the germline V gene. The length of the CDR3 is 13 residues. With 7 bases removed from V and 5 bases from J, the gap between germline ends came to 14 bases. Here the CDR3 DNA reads TGTGCCAGCAACGACAGGCCGGGGGAGACCCAGTACTTC. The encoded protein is CASNDRPGETQYF.

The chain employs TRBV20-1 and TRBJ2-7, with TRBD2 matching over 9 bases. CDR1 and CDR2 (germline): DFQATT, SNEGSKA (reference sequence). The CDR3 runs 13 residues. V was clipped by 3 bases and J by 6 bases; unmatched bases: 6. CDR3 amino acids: CSASTLAGPEQYF. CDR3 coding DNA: TGCAGTGCTAGTACGCTAGCGGGACCCGAGCAGTACTTC.

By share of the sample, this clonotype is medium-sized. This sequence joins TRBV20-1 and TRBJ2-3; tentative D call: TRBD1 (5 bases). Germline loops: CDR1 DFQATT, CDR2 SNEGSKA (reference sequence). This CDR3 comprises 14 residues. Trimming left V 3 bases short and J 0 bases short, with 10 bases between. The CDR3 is CSARGGASTDTQYF. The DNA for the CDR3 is TGCAGTGCTAGGGGTGGGGCTAGCACAGATACGCAGTATTTT.